What follows are 8 T cell receptor beta chains derived from one specimen sequenced in a study of CD8 T cells in ankylosing spondylitis. From the 5' RACE reads, TCRdb called clonotypes with MiXCR, one entry per CDR3 protein. The data contain approximately 210,000 distinct CDR3 sequences, about 13% of them singletons. The specimen was blood, either unsorted or a sorted T cell fraction (not recorded which). The receptors here all came from a male donor with ankylosing spondylitis or in good health (not recorded which).

This clonotype was counted many times. The gene calls are TRBV12-3 or TRBV12-4 and TRBJ1-1; the D gene is possibly TRBD1 (5 bases). This CDR3 spans 12 amino acids. Trimming left V 5 bases short and J 6 bases short, with 10 bases between. The CDR3 nucleotides read TGTGCCAGCAGTGGCCGGGGCCCTGAAGCTTTCTTT. The encoded protein is CASSGRGPEAFF.

V usage is TRBV20-1 and J usage is TRBJ2-1; 9 bases are a match to TRBD2. The CDR3 has 18 amino acids. The ends lost 0 bases at V and 0 bases at J; junction bases unmatched: 9. Germline CDR1 and CDR2: DFQATT and SNEGSKA (reference sequence). The CDR3 loop is CSARDPGLASLSYNEQFF. DNA of the CDR3: TGCAGTGCTAGAGACCCTGGACTAGCGAGCCTCTCCTACAATGAGCAGTTCTTC.

This clonotype was recorded at least ten times. The chain uses TRBV12-3 or TRBV12-4 and TRBJ2-5; D gene uncertain. Trimming left V 5 bases short and J 5 bases short, with 18 bases between. The CDR3 covers 15 residues. As DNA, the CDR3 is TGTGCCAGCAGTGAACCGGGCCCTTCGCGGGAGACCCAGTACTTC. This sequence encodes CASSEPGPSRETQYF.

In this sample, this clonotype turned up a few times. The chain has TRBV6-2 or TRBV6-3 and TRBJ1-2; no clear D. This CDR3 region has 14 residues. The germline V gene has CDR1 MNHEY and CDR2 SVGEGT. The ends were cut back, 2 bases at V and 3 bases at J, with 10 bases in the middle. The CDR3 loop reads CASSYGRIDYGYTF. The DNA for the CDR3 is TGTGCCAGCAGTTACGGACGGATAGACTATGGCTACACCTTC.

This clonotype was detected a few times. The chain employs TRBV27 and TRBJ2-4; TRBD1 agrees at 9 bases. J gave up 3 bases and V 6 bases, and 12 bases lay outside the gene matches. From germline, CDR1 is MNHEY and CDR2 SMNVEV (reference sequence). CDR3 length: 17 residues. This chain's CDR3 is CASSTQGAHGGKNIQYF. CDR3 DNA: TGTGCCAGCAGCACACAGGGGGCCCACGGGGGCAAAAACATTCAGTACTTC.

The sample holds many counts of this clonotype. The chain uses TRBV12-3 or TRBV12-4 and TRBJ2-7, with 10 positions matching TRBD2. V dropped 6 bases and J dropped 2; count of bases not matched to a gene: 4. There are 14 residues in the CDR3. The CDR3 DNA reads as TGTGCCAGCAGCCCGGGACTAGCGCCCTACGAGCAGTACTTC. Translated, it gives CASSPGLAPYEQYF.

The V gene is TRBV24-1, the J gene TRBJ2-1; D remains ambiguous. CDR3 size: 16 residues. Trimming removed 3 bases at V and 0 bases at J, with 11 bases between. Looked up from germline, CDR1 is KGHDR and CDR2 is SFDVKD. In DNA form, the CDR3 reads TGTGCCACCAGTGATCGGGTTGCGAGCTCCTACAATGAGCAGTTCTTC. Translated, it gives CATSDRVASSYNEQFF.

This clonotype was seen only a few times. The J gene is TRBJ1-2, the V gene TRBV7-9; 9 bases are a match to TRBD1. CDR3 length: 14 residues. Losses at the gene ends were 4 bases for V and 7 bases for J; bases not matched to a gene: 7. Germline loops: CDR1 SEHNR, CDR2 FQNEAQ (reference sequence). DNA of the CDR3: TGTGCCAGCAGCTACGGGACAGGGTATACTGGCTACACCTTC. Protein sequence: CASSYGTGYTGYTF.